Listed here are 18 T cell receptor beta chains from one sample, sequenced in a study of blood T cell repertoires in COVID-19. Measured with immunoSEQ multiplex PCR; TCRdb has only the in-frame clones, and not every one. Among a few hundred thousand clones, around 90% were seen once, and the ten largest hold approximately 2.4%. The specimen sequenced was peripheral blood. These receptors were obtained from a man between 18 and 29 years old with active or convalescent COVID-19.

The count of this clone is one. V and J are TRBV6-5 and TRBJ2-7; 8 bases line up with TRBD1. After removal of 0 bases from V and 6 bases from J, the junction contained 7 bases not matched to a gene. The CDR3 length is 15 residues. Germline loops: CDR1 MNHEY, CDR2 SVGAGI. CDR3 loop: CASSYSPATGAEQYF. The DNA for the CDR3 is TGTGCCAGCAGTTACTCCCCCGCGACAGGGGCCGAGCAGTACTTC.

The chain is built from TRBV7-2 and TRBJ1-5; D gene unclear. The ends were cut back, 1 base at V and 9 bases at J, with 22 bases in the middle. This CDR3 spans 17 amino acids. CDR1 SGHTA and CDR2 FQGNSA come from the germline V gene. DNA for the CDR3: TGTGCCAGCAGCTTAGTAAGGCCAGGCCTAACGACAAGGCCCCAGCATTTT. This gives the protein CASSLVRPGLTTRPQHF.

The chain is built from TRBV5-1 and TRBJ2-7, with 11 bases identical to TRBD1. V shed 4 bases, J shed 3 bases, and the junction held 6 bases outside the gene matches. Germline lookup yields CDR1 SGHRS and CDR2 YFSETQ. The CDR3 has 15 amino acids. The CDR3 here is CASSRTGTGGYEQYF. The DNA of the CDR3 is TGCGCCAGCAGCCGCACAGGGACAGGGGGCTACGAGCAGTACTTC.

The V call is TRBV6-5, the J call TRBJ2-1; 7 bases fit TRBD1. The CDR3 is 14 residues long. CDR1 and CDR2 (germline): MNHEY, SVGAGI. Trimming took 6 bases from V and 2 from J; bases not matched to a gene: 4. CDR3 sequence (DNA): TGTGCCAGCAGCGCGGACAGGACCTACAATGAGCAGTTCTTC. It is translated as CASSADRTYNEQFF.

The chain links TRBV13 to TRBJ2-7, with 9 nucleotides matching TRBD1. V lost 0 bases, J lost 7 bases, and 7 bases stayed unmatched. Germline-derived CDR1 and CDR2 are PRHDT and FYEKMQ (reference sequence). This CDR3 is built from 15 residues. The DNA for the CDR3 is TGTGCCAGCAGCTTAGGCGGACAGGGGTCAAGGGAGCAGTACTTC. Translation gives CASSLGGQGSREQYF. Based on the CDR3 plus reference TRBV13 and TRBJ2-7, the full variable domain is AAGVIQSPRHLIKEKRETATLKCYPIPRHDTVYWYQQGPGQDPQFLISFYEKMQSDKGSIPDRFSAQQFSDYHSELNMSSLELGDSALYFCASSLGGQGSREQYFGPGTRLTVT.

The chain couples TRBV9 to TRBJ2-1, with unresolved D. The V end was cut by 4 bases, the J end by 3 bases, with 8 bases between. This CDR3 contains 13 residues. Germline CDR1 SGDLS, CDR2 YYNGEE. DNA of the CDR3: TGTGCCAGCAGCTCACACGACTACAATGAGCAGTTCTTC. Its protein product is CASSSHDYNEQFF. The complete variable domain, with remaining parts taken from reference TRBV9 and TRBJ2-1, reads DSGVTQTPKHLITATGQRVTLRCSPRSGDLSVYWYQQSLDQGLQFLIQYYNGEERAKGNILERFSAQQFPDLHSELNLSSLELGDSALYFCASSSHDYNEQFFGPGTRLTVL.

This clone has just one count. The rearrangement links TRBV4-1 to TRBJ2-7, with 8 bases fitting TRBD1. V trimming: 1 base; J trimming: 0 bases; junction bases outside the gene matches: 2. This CDR3 comprises 15 residues. The germline CDR1 and CDR2 sequences are MGHRA and YSYEKL. The CDR3 reads CASSQGQGISYEQYF. CDR3 DNA sequence: TGCGCCAGCAGCCAAGGACAGGGGATCTCCTACGAGCAGTACTTC.

CDR3 DNA: TGTGCCAGCTCACCGAGGACTAGCGGGATGTTCGAGCAGTACTTC. It translates to CASSPRTSGMFEQYF. The gene calls are TRBV18 and TRBJ2-7, with 12 bases aligning to TRBD2. There are 15 residues in the CDR3. Losses at the gene ends were 3 bases for V and 6 bases for J; bases not matched to a gene: 6. Germline-derived CDR1 and CDR2 are KGHSH and LQKENI.

V and J are TRBV28 and TRBJ1-2, with 12 bases that match TRBD1. There are 17 residues in the CDR3. Germline V lookup: CDR1 MDHEN, CDR2 SYDVKM. Trimming took 6 bases from V and 3 from J; bases not matched to a gene: 11. The CDR3 DNA reads as TGTGCCAGCAGCCTCCGGGACAGGGGGCTTTATGACTATGGCTACACCTTC. It codes for CASSLRDRGLYDYGYTF.

V is TRBV24-1 and J is TRBJ1-1; 9 nucleotides align to TRBD1. V shed 8 bases and J 3 bases; nucleotides not matched to a gene: 3. Germline CDR1 reads KGHDR; CDR2 reads SFDVKD. The CDR3 consists of 13 residues. The CDR3 region has the DNA TGTGCCACCATGGGGACAGGGCACACTGAAGCTTTCTTT. Translation gives CATMGTGHTEAFF.

V gene TRBV28 combines with J gene TRBJ2-7; D possibly corresponds to TRBD2 (5 bases). Germline V gene data show CDR1 as MDHEN and CDR2 as SYDVKM. The CDR3 length is 17 residues. Trimming cost V 2 bases and J 2 bases, with 19 bases left between them. The CDR3 is CASSLNTRFSAPYEQYF. The DNA for the CDR3 is TGTGCCAGCAGTTTAAACACCCGGTTTAGCGCACCCTACGAGCAGTACTTC.

The chain couples TRBV28 to TRBJ1-2, with D perhaps matching TRBD1 (6 bases). V was shortened by 5 bases and J by 7 bases, with 29 bases between the two germline ends. Germline CDR1 reads MDHEN; CDR2 reads SYDVKM. The CDR3 is made up of 18 amino acids. The CDR3 region has the DNA TGTGCCAGCAGTCCGCCCGAGGGACGGGGGGCAATGGACTCTGGCTACACCTTC. Protein sequence: CASSPPEGRGAMDSGYTF.

The chain employs TRBV12-5 and TRBJ1-1; no clear D. Germline V lookup: CDR1 LGHNT, CDR2 FRNRAP. The length of the CDR3 is 14 residues. V was clipped by 6 bases and J by 1 base, with 12 bases between them. The CDR3 reads CASGARGANTEAFF. The CDR3 DNA reads as TGTGCTAGTGGCGCCCGAGGAGCGAACACTGAAGCTTTCTTT.

The genes are TRBV7-8 and TRBJ1-1; D possibly corresponds to TRBD1 (6 bases). Germline CDR1 is SGHVS and CDR2 is FQNEAQ. Deletions cut 5 bases from V and 1 base from J, with 8 bases between. The CDR3 has 13 residues. Here the CDR3 DNA reads TGTGCCAGCAGCGAACAGGGGAACACTGAAGCTTTCTTT. Its translation is CASSEQGNTEAFF.

In this sample, this clone is medium-sized. The chain employs TRBV5-5 and TRBJ1-1; D perhaps matches TRBD1 (6 bases). Per the germline V gene, CDR1 is SGHKS and CDR2 is YYEKEE (reference sequence). CDR3 size: 17 residues. The V gene lost 1 base and the J gene lost 0 bases, with 16 bases spanning the gap. The CDR3 nucleotides read TGTGCCAGCAGCTTGACGGAAGAAGGGGGAGTGAACACTGAAGCTTTCTTT. It encodes CASSLTEEGGVNTEAFF.

This clone has a single count. V and J are TRBV7-8 and TRBJ1-3; 8 nucleotides align to TRBD1. The CDR3 has 18 residues. V lost 1 base, J lost 0 bases, and 8 bases stayed unmatched. Per germline, CDR1 SGHVS and CDR2 FQNEAQ. The CDR3 sequence: CASSLVTGGITSGNTIYF. The CDR3 nucleotides are TGTGCCAGCAGCTTAGTTACAGGGGGTATAACCTCTGGAAACACCATATATTTT.

V is TRBV19 and J is TRBJ1-1, with 10 positions matching TRBD1. The CDR3 has 12 residues. The V segment lost 3 bases and the J segment 11 bases; nucleotides outside the gene matches: 3. Looked up from germline, CDR1 is LNHDA and CDR2 is SQIVND (reference sequence). The CDR3 DNA reads as TGTGCCAGTAGTATGGCGGACAGGGGGGCTTTCTTT. Protein sequence: CASSMADRGAFF.

The V and J genes are TRBV2 and TRBJ2-2, with D perhaps matching TRBD1 (6 bases). The germline V and J ends were trimmed by 8 bases and 6 bases, with 13 bases remaining between them. There are 13 residues in the CDR3. Per the germline V gene, CDR1 is SNHLY and CDR2 is FYNNEI. As DNA, the CDR3 is TGTGCCAGCCAGAGGGACAAGGCCGGGGAGCTGTTTTTT. As protein: CASQRDKAGELFF.